This T cell receptor (beta chain) was obtained from a study of T-cell reconstitution after alpha-beta-depleted transplantation in children. Unique molecular identifiers tagged the TCRbeta library. In TCRdb, the PCR reads were re-called with MiXCR into one record per CDR3 protein. This table has 750 to 950 distinct CDR3 sequences, 55% to 75% appearing once. This clonotype has just one count. The antigen remains undetermined. This CDR3 contains 15 residues. Study-level points and caveats: Fresh T-cell production supplied most of the T-cell counts and diversity seen one year after transplant. At around two months after transplant, the alpha-beta T cells were reportedly derived from several hundred expanded clones that came from non-depleted graft cells. The high TCRbeta diversity at day 60 in some patients came from surviving recipient T cells and thymic progenitors.

The specimen was PBMCs, mostly from graft donor cells, collected 60 days after TCRalphabeta/CD19-depleted stem cell transplant. The genes are TRBV12-3 or TRBV12-4 and TRBJ2-5; D unresolved. The J call may be mistaken, given a closer DNA end match to TRBJ2-1. This TCR came from a male patient between 2 and 10 years old who had a stem cell transplant for acute lymphoblastic leukemia, so the T cells may come from the graft donor. For the CDR3, the DNA is TGTGCCAGCAGCCCCACGCCATCAGGCTACAATGAGCAGTTCTTC. Translation: CASSPTPSGYNEQFF.